This T cell receptor (beta chain) was observed in a study of early T cells in non-severe SARS-CoV-2 infection (dated by TCRdb to the early 2020s). For context, the study as a whole: TCR sequencing used bulk RNA from unsorted whole blood, so alpha and beta chains could not be paired. Results and caveats for the whole study, not just this receptor: VDJdb matching was skewed toward anti-spike CD8 responses and likely underestimated virus-specific expansions, missing private and CD4 specificities.

Notes on this clonotype: The specificity of this receptor is unknown. No much larger clonotype is one base removed from it; base qualities were not supplied.

The method was 5' RACE. TCRdb lists the instrument as NextSeq 500. To correct for sequencing error and PCR bias, the TCR library protocol tagged individual cDNA molecules with unique molecular identifiers. TCR alpha and beta chains were both sequenced, and the abundances of alpha and beta sequences in each sample were closely correlated with each other. The paper's data handling went like this. Decombinator V4 was used to annotate the V gene, J gene and CDR3 of the TCR sequences. TCRs were defined as expanded if a significant change between any two time points was detected under a Poisson model with p below 0.0001. TCR abundances were normalised to the total number of TCRs sequenced per sample and expressed as counts per million. TRAV1-2 paired with TRAJ12, TRAJ20 or TRAJ33 defined MAIT TCRs, while TRAV10 paired with TRAJ18 defined iNKT TCRs. VDJdb, accessed 1 November 2021, was searched for CMV, EBV and SARS-CoV-2 annotated TCRs, with TCRs annotated for multiple antigens excluded. TCRdb's own reprocessing of the public reads used fastp at Q25 and MiXCR and kept productive beta chains. Here each entry gathers all rows of one CDR3 protein and keeps the most common genes and DNA. These V and J calls derive from TCRdb rather than the authors' analysis. This sample is represented by 55,000 to 70,000 distinct CDR3 sequences; about 4.9% of them were singletons. The ten largest clones add up to roughly 3.6% of the sample.

The CDR3 has 15 amino acids, counting the end cysteine and phenylalanine. The sequence is cut down to CDR3 DNA, 45 bases in frame from base 1. V is reduced by 5 bases and J by 6 bases, leaving a spacing of 17 bases between them. The germline V gene sets CDR1 to MDHEN and CDR2 to SYDVKM. A case-control design nested within a healthcare worker cohort in London, UK, was used, with weekly nasopharyngeal swab PCR tests and blood sampling performed. Healthcare workers were recruited between 23 and 31 March 2020, during the week of the UK lockdown, and were followed weekly for up to about 16 weeks. The rearranged segments are TRBV28 and TRBJ2-1, with no confidently assigned D gene. The sample consisted of whole blood, taken at baseline. This sequence was found in an adult who was a healthcare worker with PCR-confirmed SARS-CoV-2 infection or an uninfected control (not recorded which). The donor label of this sample is uncertain. The DNA is as follows: TGTGCCAGCAGTCCCCCTATGCCGGCCGGCAATGAGCAGTTCTTC. It translates as CASSPPMPAGNEQFF.